This T cell receptor beta chain was found in a study of spatial heterogeneity in lung cancer (dated by TCRdb to 2018 to 2020). Context from the whole study: Beta-chain transcripts were consistently detected in greater numbers than alpha-chain transcripts, which likely reflected higher beta-chain transcript abundance. At surgery, both alpha and beta chains were TCR-sequenced in approximately 210 tumor regions, some 64 matched nontumor lung samples and a few dozen PBMC samples. The study linked features of the TCR repertoire to counts of nonsynonymous mutations, which were determined by whole-exome sequencing of tumor tissue. The study quantitatively compared TCR alpha and beta repertoires across multiple tumor regions, matched nontumor lung and blood in non-small cell lung cancer. In the raw uncorrected reads, each unique combination of TCR and UMI appeared on average more than ten times.

This clonotype is characterized as medium-sized (0.01 to 0.1%). The antigen it binds to is not known. One base away there is no much larger clone; base qualities are not given. This beta chain is off target for a library built for alpha chains, so its abundance means little. The CDR1 and CDR2 encoded by the germline V gene are KGHSH and LQKENI. Reading from cysteine to phenylalanine, the CDR3 counts 16 amino acids. This entry keeps only the CDR3 DNA: 48 bases, framed from base 1. A distance of 14 bases separates the germline ends of V and J, which lose 2 bases and 4 bases respectively. In the paper's terms, the time point label means: sample taken at primary tumor resection. Donors were around 69 patients with early-stage, untreated non-small cell lung cancer from the lung TRACERx cohort. For TCR sequencing, whole RNA was extracted from tumor and nontumor lung tissue, or from cryopreserved PBMC samples, and no cell sorting was done. Only patients with enough RNA available from two or more tumor regions were chosen for TCR sequencing. A lung pathologist reviewed the tumor and adjacent nontumor lung specimens before the specimens were selected.

The paper's findings and limits, for the study overall: Additional single-cell paired TCR alpha and beta sequencing was considered necessary to confirm, at a functional level, the hypothesis that regional TCRs recognize regional mutations.

Libraries were constructed by 5' RACE. TCRdb names NextSeq 500 as the instrument used. To allow correction of PCR and sequencing errors, the TCR library protocol tagged every TCR cDNA molecule with a unique molecular identifier. The authors' pipeline ran thus. TCR identification, UMI-based error correction and CDR3 extraction were performed with Decombinator tools. TCRs above a frequency of 2 per 1,000, corresponding to the top 1% of the tumor frequency distribution, were defined as expanded. Renyi diversity was calculated using the R vegan package after each repertoire was subsampled 100 times to 5,000 TCRs. CDR3 similarity networks were built from amino acid triplet string-kernel similarity, connecting CDR3s with pairwise similarity above 0.82. TCRdb itself trimmed the public reads at Q25 with fastp, ran MiXCR and retained productive beta chains. Each CDR3 protein gets just one entry, which takes the most common genes and DNA from the rows behind it. The V and J calls follow TCRdb's processing rather than the paper's. This sample has about 300 distinct CDR3 sequences in its table, and more than 9.5% of those were observed once. Around 32% of the sample goes to the ten largest clones.

Recombination joined TRBV18 with TRBJ2-2; TRBD2 could be the D gene, as 5 bases match. The sequence derives from a male donor with early-stage non-small cell lung cancer. This sample comprised normal lung tissue next to the tumor, obtained at surgery. The DNA reads TGTGCCAGCTCACCAGGTAGCGCCAGAAGCACCGGGGAGCTGTTTTTT. It translates as CASSPGSARSTGELFF.